This T cell receptor beta chain is from a study of T cell changes during pregnancy in multiple sclerosis. The method was immunoSEQ multiplex PCR; TCRdb's version includes in-frame clones alone and lacks a portion of them. The sample has about 100,000 clones; over 80% are singletons. Germline V CDR1 and CDR2: MNHNY, SVGAGI (reference sequence). The V gene end was trimmed by 3 bases and the J gene end by 1 base; junction bases not matched to a gene: 4. This CDR3 is 15 amino acids long. The source of this sequence is a female donor with multiple sclerosis, enrolled in a pregnancy study. J is TRBJ2-7 and V is TRBV6-6; 9 positions match TRBD1. The starting material was peripheral blood, obtained in the first trimester of pregnancy. The CDR3 region has the DNA TGTGCCAGCAGTTATTCCGGGACAGGGTCCTACGAGCAGTACTTC. It encodes CASSYSGTGSYEQYF.